The clone carrying this TCR beta chain was detected only a few times. What it recognizes is unknown. Germline-derived CDR1 and CDR2 are LNHDA and SQIVND (reference sequence). The CDR3 is made up of 13 amino acids. V shed 7 bases and J shed 7 bases, with 14 bases lying between them. These data are taken from a study of T cells in Graves' hyperthyroidism and ophthalmopathy. Overall study findings and caveats: The blood repertoire included most of the expanded thyroid clonotypes above 0.001.

The TCR beta CDR3 regions underwent amplification using RNA transcripts as the source. Using the HTBI primer set, a first-round RT-PCR was run on the TCR CDR3. TCRdb called the multiplex PCR reads again in MiXCR, with one record for every CDR3 protein. The sample holds about 640,000 distinct CDR3 sequences, about a fifth seen once. Criteria for exclusion of patients were uncontrolled infection, other autoimmune disease, pregnancy or lactation. Based on clinical symptoms, serum thyroxine and TRAb, thyroid ultrasound and orbital computed tomography, diagnoses were reached. The PBMCs had their origin in roughly 10 ml of fresh peripheral blood.

Sequencing was performed on blood. This clonotype originated in a man younger than 40 with Graves' ophthalmopathy. This rearrangement joins TRBV19 to TRBJ1-5; a weak D match, TRBD1 (5 bases). The CDR3 region is CASTGTAAQPQHF. The CDR3 nucleotides are TGTGCCAGTACCGGGACCGCGGCGCAGCCCCAGCATTTT.